This entry describes one T cell receptor (beta chain). Method: immunoSEQ multiplex PCR; TCRdb's copy keeps in-frame clones and lacks some. The sample carries approximately 110,000 clones, roughly 86% recorded once. These data are taken from a study of blood T cell repertoires in COVID-19. Study context: The study drew acute and convalescent COVID-19 samples from the United States, Italy and Spain. PBMCs, B-cell-depleted T cells, or T cells provided the cDNA or gDNA that made up the material.

The V end was cut by 2 bases, the J end by 4 bases, with 17 bases between. CDR1 and CDR2 from the germline V gene are LGHNT and FRNRAP. CDR3 length: 16 amino acids. The specimen was peripheral blood. The TCR originated in a middle-aged man with acute or convalescent COVID-19. V and J are TRBV12-5 and TRBJ1-2; D is undetermined. In nucleotides, the CDR3 is TGTGCTAGTGGTTTGCGAGGCCCGGCCGATGGCTATGGCTACACCTTC. Protein sequence: CASGLRGPADGYGYTF.